This T cell receptor beta chain was captured by sequencing in a study of vaccination and CD4 T cells after COVID-19. Study-wide background: Testing by nasal swab PCR showed convalescent patients to be SARS-CoV-2 positive; roughly nine were mild and one was severe. There were two doses of either BNT162b2 or mRNA-1273 vaccine given to participants.

On this clonotype itself: Its antigen is currently unknown.

Whole-study findings and limits: A relatively small number of convalescent patients were studied, and no early post-infection timepoints were included.

The Oncomine TCR Beta short-read assay was what sequenced the DNA obtained from cultured CD4+ T cells. MiXCR was run by TCRdb on the PCR reads, yielding one entry per CDR3 protein. The sample gives around 20,000 distinct CDR3 sequences, roughly 50% of which show up once; approximately 13% is in the top ten. Sample treatment: approximately 9-day PBMC culture with coronavirus spike peptide pools or control peptides (ViraFEST assay). The sequenced sample consisted of cultured CD4+ T cells from blood. The sequence was obtained from a human donor with COVID-19.

The CDR3 bases are TGTGCCAGCAGCTTACAGGGGGGGGCGTTCTACAATGAGCAGTTCTTC. Translation gives CASSLQGGAFYNEQFF. The chain joins TRBV11-3 to TRBJ2-1; D is perhaps TRBD1 or TRBD2 (7 bases each). Deletions cut 2 bases from V and 3 bases from J, with 14 bases between. The CDR3 spans 16 residues. Germline assignment: CDR1 SGHNT and CDR2 YENEEA.